The 19 T cell receptor beta chains below come from one sample, sequenced in a study of response to subunit inactivated influenza vaccine. Each CDR3 protein gets one entry after TCRdb re-called the RT-PCR reads with MiXCR. This sample has 750,000 to 850,000 distinct CDR3 sequences, with around 20% found just once. Material: PBMCs from blood, obtained 5 days after vaccination. These receptors came from a man aged 50 to 59 who received an inactivated influenza vaccine.

This clonotype was counted at least ten times. The chain links TRBV7-2 to TRBJ2-4; tentative D call: TRBD1 (6 bases). The V end lost 8 bases, the J end lost 3 bases, and 14 bases lay between the germline ends. CDR1 is SGHTA, CDR2 FQGNSA, per germline. The CDR3 totals 14 residues. The CDR3 spells CASASGQRKNIQYF. CDR3 nucleotides: TGTGCCAGCGCCTCGGGACAACGCAAAAACATTCAGTACTTC.

This clonotype came up a few times. This chain connects TRBV12-3 or TRBV12-4 to TRBJ2-2; no clear D. V was clipped by 2 bases and J by 7 bases, with 8 bases between them. The CDR3 has 13 residues. The CDR3 sequence is CASSLRSNGELFF. The DNA of the CDR3 is TGTGCCAGCAGTTTAAGGTCTAACGGGGAGCTGTTTTTT.

The V gene is TRBV6-4, the J gene TRBJ2-4; maybe TRBD1 (6 bases). The CDR3 contains 14 residues. Germline CDR1 reads MRHNA; CDR2 reads SNTAGT. V was trimmed by 7 bases and J by 0 bases, leaving 10 bases between them. CDR3 sequence: CASTRGRAKNIQYF. CDR3 DNA sequence: TGTGCCAGCACCAGGGGTAGAGCCAAAAACATTCAGTACTTC.

This clonotype came up a few times. V gene TRBV10-3 combines with J gene TRBJ2-1; TRBD2 matches at 9 bases. The CDR3 length is 19 residues. J gave up 4 bases and V 4 bases, and 17 bases lay outside the gene matches. The germline gives CDR1 ENHRY, CDR2 SYGVKD. CDR3 sequence: CAISGGASGANGGYNEQFF. In DNA form, the CDR3 reads TGTGCCATCAGTGGCGGAGCTAGCGGGGCCAATGGGGGATACAATGAGCAGTTCTTC.

In its sample, this clonotype was seen a few times. The rearrangement joins TRBV20-1 to TRBJ2-7, with a weak D call TRBD1 (6 bases). The CDR3 is made up of 14 amino acids. V dropped 1 base and J dropped 3 bases, with 13 bases sitting between them. Germline lookup yields CDR1 DFQATT and CDR2 SNEGSKA (reference sequence). The CDR3 sequence is CSARGRQGGYEQYF. The CDR3 DNA sequence: TGCAGTGCTAGAGGGCGCCAAGGGGGCTACGAGCAGTACTTC.

This clonotype was found a few times. The chain joins TRBV10-3 to TRBJ1-3, with 8 bases lining up with TRBD1. V was clipped by 3 bases and J by 9 bases; unmatched bases: 7. The length of the CDR3 is 14 residues. Looked up from germline, CDR1 is ENHRY and CDR2 is SYGVKD. The CDR3 region has the DNA TGTGCCATCAGTGATACAGGGGGTTTGATCACCATATATTTT. It translates to CAISDTGGLITIYF.

This chain uses TRBV12-3 or TRBV12-4 with TRBJ2-5; weak D call: TRBD1 (5 bases). Trimming left V 6 bases short and J 1 base short, with 12 bases between. This CDR3 is 14 amino acids long. As DNA, the CDR3 is TGTGCCAGCAGCCATCACAGGAGCCAAGAGACCCAGTACTTC. This gives the protein CASSHHRSQETQYF.

This clonotype was seen ten or more times. This chain connects TRBV24-1 to TRBJ2-1, with D possibly matching TRBD1 (5 bases). Looked up from germline, CDR1 is KGHDR and CDR2 is SFDVKD. Trimming pared 4 bases from V and 7 bases from J, leaving 16 bases between. The CDR3 is 15 amino acids. The CDR3 is CATSDQMTVRNEQFF. CDR3 bases: TGTGCCACCAGTGACCAGATGACAGTCCGGAATGAGCAGTTCTTC.

J is TRBJ2-1 and V is TRBV5-1, with D perhaps TRBD1 (6 bases). Deletions cut 2 bases from V and 7 bases from J, with 10 bases between. This CDR3 spans 13 amino acids. Germline CDR1 is SGHRS and CDR2 is YFSETQ. DNA for the CDR3: TGCGCCAGCAGCTTCCAGGGGTTTAATGAGCAGTTCTTC. It is translated as CASSFQGFNEQFF.

This clonotype was seen only a few times. J is TRBJ2-5 and V is TRBV18; tentatively, D is TRBD1 (6 bases). CDR1 and CDR2 (germline): KGHSH, LQKENI. V lost 4 bases and J 0 bases, leaving 15 bases between the germline ends. The CDR3 spans 16 residues. CDR3 sequence (DNA): TGTGCCAGCTCACACCTTGCCGACAGGAACCAAGAGACCCAGTACTTC. It encodes CASSHLADRNQETQYF.

The chain combines TRBV20-1 with TRBJ2-5, with 12 bases aligning to TRBD2. The J segment lost 2 bases and the V segment lost 6 bases, leaving 7 bases of the junction unmatched. CDR3 length: 15 amino acids. CDR1 is DFQATT, CDR2 SNEGSKA, per germline (reference sequence). CDR3 DNA: TGCAGTGCCGGAGCCCTAGCGGGGGGGCAAGAGACCCAGTACTTC. Protein product: CSAGALAGGQETQYF.

The rearrangement links TRBV5-1 to TRBJ2-2, with D maybe TRBD1 (7 bases). Germline loops: CDR1 SGHRS, CDR2 YFSETQ. There are 13 residues in the CDR3. Trimming removed 4 bases at V and 6 bases at J, with 10 bases between. The CDR3 nucleotides are TGCGCCAGCAGCGCCAGGGGGGCCGGGGAGCTGTTTTTT. This gives the protein CASSARGAGELFF.

This clonotype came up a few times. CDR3 amino acids: CASSGTDRGDIQYF. The CDR3 bases are TGCGCCAGCAGCGGGACTGACAGGGGGGACATTCAGTACTTC. V usage is TRBV5-1 and J usage is TRBJ2-4; 9 nucleotides line up with TRBD1. Germline V lookup: CDR1 SGHRS, CDR2 YFSETQ. The CDR3 extends over 14 amino acids. V shed 4 bases and J 8 bases; nucleotides not matched to a gene: 7. The full variable domain, with the rest looked up from reference TRBV5-1 and TRBJ2-4, is KAGVTQTPRYLIKTRGQQVTLSCSPISGHRSVSWYQQTPGQGLQFLFEYFSETQRNKGNFPGRFSGRQFSNSRSEMNVSTLELGDSALYLCASSGTDRGDIQYFGAGTRLSVL.

This clonotype has a handful of counts. V usage is TRBV29-1 and J usage is TRBJ2-7; D unclear. The CDR3 loop spans 13 amino acids. In germline, CDR1 is SQVTM, CDR2 ANQGSEA. Trimming took 5 bases from V and 0 from J, leaving 11 bases between them. For the CDR3, the DNA is TGCAGCGTTATCAGTTCCAGCTCCTACGAGCAGTACTTC. Translated, it gives CSVISSSSYEQYF.

The rearrangement links TRBV20-1 to TRBJ2-7; TRBD1 matches at 8 bases. Germline V CDR1 and CDR2: DFQATT, SNEGSKA (reference sequence). This CDR3 has 15 amino acids. V dropped 2 bases and J dropped 4; count of bases not matched to a gene: 10. The CDR3 here is CSARPKDREYYEQYF. DNA for the CDR3: TGCAGTGCTAGACCGAAGGACAGGGAGTATTACGAGCAGTACTTC.

This clonotype was recorded a few times. The rearrangement uses TRBV29-1 and TRBJ1-6; D is unclear. This CDR3 has 14 amino acids. Germline CDR1 is SQVTM and CDR2 is ANQGSEA. Trimming removed 3 bases from V and 8 bases from J, with 14 bases in between. The CDR3 protein is CSVDSRSGDSPLHF. In DNA form, the CDR3 reads TGCAGCGTTGACTCCCGATCTGGGGATTCACCCCTCCACTTT.

This clonotype was counted only a few times. J is TRBJ2-1 and V is TRBV3-1; 8 nucleotides match TRBD2. With 3 bases clipped from V and 2 bases from J, the junction kept 3 bases outside the gene matches. Germline V gene sequence: CDR1 LGHDT, CDR2 YNNKEL (reference sequence). The CDR3 runs 15 residues. This CDR3 is CASSQRTSTYNEQFF. CDR3 DNA sequence: TGTGCCAGCAGCCAGAGGACTAGCACCTACAATGAGCAGTTCTTC.

The chain links TRBV6-5 to TRBJ2-1; maybe TRBD1 (6 bases). This CDR3 spans 18 amino acids. Between the trimmed V and J ends, which lost 0 bases and 3 bases, there was a span of 18 bases. The germline V gene has CDR1 MNHEY and CDR2 SVGAGI. Here the CDR3 DNA reads TGTGCCAGCAGTTACTCGTTTTGGGGATTACAGGGCTACAATGAGCAGTTCTTC. Protein sequence: CASSYSFWGLQGYNEQFF.

For this clonotype: A read error may explain this, as a much larger clone is one base away. The V call is TRBV12-3 or TRBV12-4, the J call TRBJ2-1; perhaps TRBD2 as D (5 bases). The CDR3 has 13 amino acids. The CDR3 loop is CASSFAGYNDQFF. The CDR3 nucleotides are TGTGCCAGCAGTTTCGCGGGCTACAATGACCAGTTCTTC.